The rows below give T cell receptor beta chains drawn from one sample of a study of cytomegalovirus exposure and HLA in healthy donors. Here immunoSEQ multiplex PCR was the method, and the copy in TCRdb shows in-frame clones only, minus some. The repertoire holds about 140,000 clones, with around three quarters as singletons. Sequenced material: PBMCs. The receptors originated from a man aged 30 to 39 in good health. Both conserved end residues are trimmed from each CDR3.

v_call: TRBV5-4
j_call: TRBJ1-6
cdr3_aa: ASSLVKPGGGPFNSPLH

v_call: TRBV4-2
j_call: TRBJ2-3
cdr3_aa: ASSQDPGKQY

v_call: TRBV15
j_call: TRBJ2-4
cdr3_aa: ATSILAKGDIQY

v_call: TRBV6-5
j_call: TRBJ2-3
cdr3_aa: ASSLSGSPDTQY

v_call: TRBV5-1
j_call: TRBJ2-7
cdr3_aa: ASRSLSGTYEQY

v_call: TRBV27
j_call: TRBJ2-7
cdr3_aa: ASSLIRGYEQY

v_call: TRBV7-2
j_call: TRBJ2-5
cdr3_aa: ASSPDRGGETQY

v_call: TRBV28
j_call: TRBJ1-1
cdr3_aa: ASTYGTGGREAF

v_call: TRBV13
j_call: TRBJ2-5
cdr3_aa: ASSFRAGAPGEGLARETQY

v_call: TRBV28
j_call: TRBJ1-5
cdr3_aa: ASSPRRGRSNQPQH

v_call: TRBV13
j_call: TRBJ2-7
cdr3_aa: ASSLGLAGEDEQY

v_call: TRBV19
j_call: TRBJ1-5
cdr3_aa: ASSTWTGGNQPQH

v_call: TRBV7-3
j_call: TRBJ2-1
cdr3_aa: ASSSSTRASRPNEQF

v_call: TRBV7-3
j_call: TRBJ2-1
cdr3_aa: ASSPGTGGYNEQF

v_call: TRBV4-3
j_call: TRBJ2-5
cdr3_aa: ASSQGSLAGNQETQY

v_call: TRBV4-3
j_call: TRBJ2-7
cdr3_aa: ASSQERSGTGAYEQY

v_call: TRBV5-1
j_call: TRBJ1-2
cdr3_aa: ASSLGQVDDGYT

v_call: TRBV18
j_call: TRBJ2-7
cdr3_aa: ASSPTTSSEQY

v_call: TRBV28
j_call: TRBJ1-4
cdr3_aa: ASSIPTGVEKLF

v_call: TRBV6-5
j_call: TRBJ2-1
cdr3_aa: ASSYRASGSEQF

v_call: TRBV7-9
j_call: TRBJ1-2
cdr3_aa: ASSRAGNYGYT

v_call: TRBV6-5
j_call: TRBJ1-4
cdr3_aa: ASRGGPSLELF

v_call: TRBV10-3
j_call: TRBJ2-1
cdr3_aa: AIGSFSGTEQF

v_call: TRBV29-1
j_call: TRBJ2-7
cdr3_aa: SVEGGIQGADEQY

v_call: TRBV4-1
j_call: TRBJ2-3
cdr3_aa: ASSQDSASGRAHGDTQY